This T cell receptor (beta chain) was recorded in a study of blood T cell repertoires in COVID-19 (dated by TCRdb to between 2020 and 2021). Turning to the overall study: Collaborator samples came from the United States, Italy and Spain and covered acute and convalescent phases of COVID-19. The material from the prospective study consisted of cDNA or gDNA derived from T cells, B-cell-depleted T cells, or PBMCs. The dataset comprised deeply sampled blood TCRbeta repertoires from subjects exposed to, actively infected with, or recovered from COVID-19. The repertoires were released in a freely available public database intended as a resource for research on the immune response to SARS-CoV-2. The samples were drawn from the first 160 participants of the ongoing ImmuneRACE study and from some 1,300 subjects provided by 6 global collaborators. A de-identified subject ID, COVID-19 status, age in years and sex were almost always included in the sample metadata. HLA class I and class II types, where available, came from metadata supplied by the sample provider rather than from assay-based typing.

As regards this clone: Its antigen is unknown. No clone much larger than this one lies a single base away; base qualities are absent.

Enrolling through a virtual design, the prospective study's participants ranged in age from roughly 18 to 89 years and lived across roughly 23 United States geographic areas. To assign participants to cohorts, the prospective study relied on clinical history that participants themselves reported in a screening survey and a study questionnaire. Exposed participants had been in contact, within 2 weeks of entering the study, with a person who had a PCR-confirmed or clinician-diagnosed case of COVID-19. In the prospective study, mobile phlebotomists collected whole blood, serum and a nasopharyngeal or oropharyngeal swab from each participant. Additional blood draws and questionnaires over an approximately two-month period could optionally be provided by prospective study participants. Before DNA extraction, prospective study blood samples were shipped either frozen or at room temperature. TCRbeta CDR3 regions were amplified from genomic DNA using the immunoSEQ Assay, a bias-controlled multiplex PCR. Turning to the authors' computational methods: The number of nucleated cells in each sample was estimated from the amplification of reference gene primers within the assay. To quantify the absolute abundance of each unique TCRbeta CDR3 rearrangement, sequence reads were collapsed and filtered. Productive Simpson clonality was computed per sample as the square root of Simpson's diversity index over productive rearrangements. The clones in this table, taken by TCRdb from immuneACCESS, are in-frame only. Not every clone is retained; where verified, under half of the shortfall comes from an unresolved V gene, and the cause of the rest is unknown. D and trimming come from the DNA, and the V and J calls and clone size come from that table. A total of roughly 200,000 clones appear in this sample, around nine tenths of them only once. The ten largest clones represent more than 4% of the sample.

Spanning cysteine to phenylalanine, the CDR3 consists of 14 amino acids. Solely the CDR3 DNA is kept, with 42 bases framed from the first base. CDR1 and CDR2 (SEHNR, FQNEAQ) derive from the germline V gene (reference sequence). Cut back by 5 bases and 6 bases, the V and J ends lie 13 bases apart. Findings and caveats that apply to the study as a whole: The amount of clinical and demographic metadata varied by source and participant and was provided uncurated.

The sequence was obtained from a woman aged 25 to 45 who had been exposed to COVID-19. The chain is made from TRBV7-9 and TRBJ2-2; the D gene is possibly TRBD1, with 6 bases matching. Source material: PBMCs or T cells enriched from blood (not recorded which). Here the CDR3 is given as CASSRRQGPGELFF. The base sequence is TGTGCCAGCAGCCGCCGGCAGGGGCCCGGGGAGCTGTTTTTT. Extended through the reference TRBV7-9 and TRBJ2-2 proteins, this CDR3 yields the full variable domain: DTGVSQNPRHKITKRGQNVTFRCDPISEHNRLYWYRQTLGQGPEFLTYFQNEAQLEKSRLLSDRFSAERPKGSFSTLEIQRTEQGDSAMYLCASSRRQGPGELFFGEGSRLTVL.